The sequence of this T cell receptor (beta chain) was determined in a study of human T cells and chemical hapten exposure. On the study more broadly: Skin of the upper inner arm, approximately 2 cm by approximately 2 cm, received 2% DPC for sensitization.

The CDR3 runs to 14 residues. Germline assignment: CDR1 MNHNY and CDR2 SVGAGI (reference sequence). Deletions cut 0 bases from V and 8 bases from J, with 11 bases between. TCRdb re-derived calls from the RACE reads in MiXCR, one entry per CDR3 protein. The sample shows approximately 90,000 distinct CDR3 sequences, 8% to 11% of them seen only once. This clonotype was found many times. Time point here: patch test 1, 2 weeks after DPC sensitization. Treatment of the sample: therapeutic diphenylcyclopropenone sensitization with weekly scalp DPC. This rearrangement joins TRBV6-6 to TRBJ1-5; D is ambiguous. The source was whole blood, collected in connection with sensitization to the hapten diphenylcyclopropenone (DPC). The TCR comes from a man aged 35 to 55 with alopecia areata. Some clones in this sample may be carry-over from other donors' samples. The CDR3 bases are TGTGCCAGCAGTTACTCGGATCTGGTGGAGCCCCAGCATTTT. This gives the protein CASSYSDLVEPQHF.